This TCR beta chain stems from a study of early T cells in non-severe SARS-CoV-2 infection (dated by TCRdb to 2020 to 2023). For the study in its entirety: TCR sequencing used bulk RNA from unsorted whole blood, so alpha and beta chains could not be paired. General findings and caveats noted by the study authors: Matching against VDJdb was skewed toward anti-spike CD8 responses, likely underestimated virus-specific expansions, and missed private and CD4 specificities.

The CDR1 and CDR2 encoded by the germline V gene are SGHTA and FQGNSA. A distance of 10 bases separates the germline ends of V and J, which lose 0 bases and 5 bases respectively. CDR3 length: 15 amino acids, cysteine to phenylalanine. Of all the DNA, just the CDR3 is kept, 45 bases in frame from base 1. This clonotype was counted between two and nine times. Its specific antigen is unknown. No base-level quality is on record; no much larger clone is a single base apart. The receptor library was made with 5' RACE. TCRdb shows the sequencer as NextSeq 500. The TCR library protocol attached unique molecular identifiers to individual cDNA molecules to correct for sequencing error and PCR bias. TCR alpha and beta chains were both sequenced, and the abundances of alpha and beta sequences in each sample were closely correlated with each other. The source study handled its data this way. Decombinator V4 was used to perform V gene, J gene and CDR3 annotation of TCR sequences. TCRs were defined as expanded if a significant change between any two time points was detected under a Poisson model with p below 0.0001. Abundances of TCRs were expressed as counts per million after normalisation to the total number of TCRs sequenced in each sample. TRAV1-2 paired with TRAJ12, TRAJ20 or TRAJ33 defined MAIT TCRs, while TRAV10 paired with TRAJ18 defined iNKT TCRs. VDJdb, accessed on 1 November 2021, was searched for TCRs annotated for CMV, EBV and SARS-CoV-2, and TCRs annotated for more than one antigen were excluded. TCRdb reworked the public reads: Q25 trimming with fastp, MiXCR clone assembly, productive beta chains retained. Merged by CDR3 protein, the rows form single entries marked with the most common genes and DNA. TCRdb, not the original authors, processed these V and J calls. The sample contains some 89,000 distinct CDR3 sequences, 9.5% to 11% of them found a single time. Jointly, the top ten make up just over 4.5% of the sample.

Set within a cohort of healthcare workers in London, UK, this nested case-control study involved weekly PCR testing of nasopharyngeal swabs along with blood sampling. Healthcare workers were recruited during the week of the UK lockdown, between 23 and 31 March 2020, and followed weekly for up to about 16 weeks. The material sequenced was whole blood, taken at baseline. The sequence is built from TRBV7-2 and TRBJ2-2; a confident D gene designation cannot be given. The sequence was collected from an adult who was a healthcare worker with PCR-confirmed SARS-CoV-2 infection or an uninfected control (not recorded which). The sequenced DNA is TGTGCCAGCAGCTTAGCGATGTCCCGGACCGGGGAGCTGTTTTTT. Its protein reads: CASSLAMSRTGELFF.